The rows below give T cell receptor beta chains drawn from one sample of a study of cytomegalovirus exposure and HLA in healthy donors. Generated by immunoSEQ multiplex PCR, the TCRdb table keeps only in-frame clones and is missing some. Here the sample spans some 100,000 clones, approximately 81% being singletons. Sequenced: PBMCs. These receptors all come from a male donor in good health and CMV-seropositive. CDR3s include the opening cysteine and the closing phenylalanine or tryptophan. Each record gives: V gene, clone size, J gene, D gene, CDR3 length, CDR3 DNA, CDR3 protein. A D gene is named only where the DNA matches it firmly. Size tells how often a clone was seen (once, few, many) or the class of an expanded clone, and some rows leave it out.

TRBV7-9	.	TRBJ1-4	.	14	TGTGCCAGCAGTATTAGGGGAACTAATGAAAAACTGTTTTTT	CASSIRGTNEKLFF
TRBV19	.	TRBJ2-1	TRBD1	13	TGTGCCAGTAGTGGGACAGGGAGGGATGAGCAGTTCTTC	CASSGTGRDEQFF
TRBV2	once	TRBJ1-2	.	13	TGTGCCAGCGGCGGGGGGATAAACTATGGCTACACCTTC	CASGGGINYGYTF
TRBV2	.	TRBJ2-5	.	14	TGTGCCAGCAGTGATCGCCGTTTGGCAGAGACCCAGTACTTC	CASSDRRLAETQYF
TRBV7-9	.	TRBJ1-1	.	15	TGTGCCAGCAGCCCGTCCAGGGGATTTAACACTGAAGCTTTCTTT	CASSPSRGFNTEAFF
TRBV5-1	once	TRBJ2-7	TRBD2	15	TGCGCCAGCAGCTTTACCGGGACTAGCCGCAACGAGCAGTACTTC	CASSFTGTSRNEQYF
TRBV5-8	.	TRBJ1-5	TRBD1	17	TGTGCCAGCAGCTTGGAAGGTTGGGACAGCGACAATCAGCCCCAGCATTTT	CASSLEGWDSDNQPQHF
TRBV13	.	TRBJ1-4	TRBD1	14	TGTGCCAGCAGCTTGAGACAGGGGGATGAAAAACTGTTTTTT	CASSLRQGDEKLFF
TRBV4-1	once	TRBJ1-5	.	17	TGCGCCAGCAGCCAAGGGGTAGGGAGGGGGGGCAATCAGCCCCAGCATTTT	CASSQGVGRGGNQPQHF
TRBV7-9	few	TRBJ2-2	.	14	TGTGCCAGCAGCCATCACAAGTCGACCGGGGAGCTGTTTTTT	CASSHHKSTGELFF
TRBV19	.	TRBJ1-1	TRBD1	17	TGTGCCAGTAGTATTAGGGGGACAGGGGGCTTGAACACTGAAGCTTTCTTT	CASSIRGTGGLNTEAFF
TRBV7-2	.	TRBJ2-1	TRBD2	15	TGTGCCAGCAGCCCGCCAGCGGGGGCCGGTAATGAGCAGTTCTTC	CASSPPAGAGNEQFF
TRBV5-1	.	TRBJ1-2	.	15	TGCGCCAGCAGCGTGGGCAGGGCCGCTAACTATGGCTACACCTTC	CASSVGRAANYGYTF
TRBV6-1	few	TRBJ1-4	TRBD1	14	TGTGCCAGCAGTGAGACAGGGGGGAATGAAAAACTGTTTTTT	CASSETGGNEKLFF
TRBV4-2	.	TRBJ2-7	TRBD1	16	TGTGCCAGCAGCCAAGGACCCGGGACAGTCTCCTACGAGCAGTACTTC	CASSQGPGTVSYEQYF
TRBV6-6	.	TRBJ1-2	.	15	TGTGCCAGCAGTTACTCGATCGGAGACTTCTATGGCTACACCTTC	CASSYSIGDFYGYTF
TRBV5-4	.	TRBJ1-4	.	12	TGTGCCAGCAGCTGGCACAATGAAAAACTGTTTTTT	CASSWHNEKLFF
TRBV6-5	.	TRBJ1-1	.	14	TGTGCCAGCAGTTACTCAGGACAGCGCACTGAAGCTTTCTTT	CASSYSGQRTEAFF
TRBV6-5	.	TRBJ1-4	.	15	TGTGCCAGCACCCCCCGGAGGGCCCTTAATGAAAAACTGTTTTTT	CASTPRRALNEKLFF
TRBV19	.	TRBJ2-2	.	14	TGTGCCAGTACTCAGGCCGCGAACACCGGGGAGCTGTTTTTT	CASTQAANTGELFF
TRBV6-7	.	TRBJ2-5	.	16	TGTGCCAGCAGTTACTCGCACTCCCCTCACCAAGAGACCCAGTACTTC	CASSYSHSPHQETQYF
TRBV4-1	.	TRBJ2-3	TRBD2	17	TGCGCCAGCAGCCAAGAAGTGGGAGCGGGGGGGGTAGATACGCAGTATTTT	CASSQEVGAGGVDTQYF
TRBV2	.	TRBJ1-2	.	17	TGTGCCAGCAGGGATCCCGAGACAGAAGTCACTAACTATGGCTACACCTTC	CASRDPETEVTNYGYTF
TRBV5-4	.	TRBJ2-7	TRBD1	14	TGTGCCAGCAGCCGGACAGGGATCGCCTACGAGCAGTACTTC	CASSRTGIAYEQYF
TRBV5-4	few	TRBJ2-2	TRBD1	16	TGTGCCAGCAGCTCACCTGAGGGACAGGCGGGCGGGGAGCTGTTTTTT	CASSSPEGQAGGELFF
TRBV19	.	TRBJ2-5	TRBD1	14	TGTGCCAGTAGTAGGGACAGCTCCCAAGAGACCCAGTACTTC	CASSRDSSQETQYF
TRBV29-1	.	TRBJ2-2	.	14	TGCAGCGTTTCCCGGGGACAGAACACCGGGGAGCTGTTTTTT	CSVSRGQNTGELFF